The 31 T cell receptor beta chains below all came from one sample that was sequenced in a study of blood T cell repertoires in COVID-19. TCRdb's table, derived via immunoSEQ multiplex PCR, lists solely in-frame clones and lacks some. The sample includes more than 300,000 clones, about 82% of them seen just once. What was sequenced was peripheral blood. The receptor source for this set is a woman aged 50 to 60 with acute or convalescent COVID-19.

V and J are TRBV14 and TRBJ1-2; unclear D gene. Trimming removed 5 bases from V and 2 bases from J, with 18 bases in between. This CDR3 is 16 amino acids long. Germline values: CDR1 SGHDN, CDR2 FVKESK. The CDR3: CASSISVGRRNYGYTF. DNA for the CDR3: TGTGCCAGCAGCATCTCCGTGGGGAGGAGAAACTATGGCTACACCTTC.

The chain carries TRBV28 and TRBJ2-7; possible D gene TRBD2, 6 bases. V was shortened by 4 bases and J by 2 bases, with 27 bases between the two germline ends. Per germline, CDR1 MDHEN and CDR2 SYDVKM. CDR3 length: 19 amino acids. CDR3 amino acids: CASSSDNSLPSDRAYEQYF. For the CDR3, the DNA is TGTGCCAGCAGTTCAGATAACTCCCTTCCTAGCGACCGTGCCTACGAGCAGTACTTC.

The count of this clone is one. The chain employs TRBV5-4 and TRBJ1-2, with unresolved D. Trimming stripped 4 bases from V and 4 bases from J, with 17 bases between. The CDR3 totals 15 residues. Per the germline V gene, CDR1 is SGHNT and CDR2 is YYREEE (reference sequence). CDR3 loop: CASSLAKERSYGYTF. The DNA of the CDR3 is TGTGCCAGCAGCCTTGCAAAAGAGAGGTCCTATGGCTACACCTTC.

The chain couples TRBV30 to TRBJ2-3, with 9 bases identical to TRBD2. Trimming removed 3 bases from V and 3 bases from J; junction bases left unmatched: 4. Per the germline V gene, CDR1 is GTSNPN and CDR2 is SVGIG (reference sequence). The CDR3 is made up of 14 amino acids. As DNA, the CDR3 is TGTGCCTGGAGCCGAGCGGGAGGAACAGATACGCAGTATTTT. Residues: CAWSRAGGTDTQYF.

The rearrangement links TRBV7-2 to TRBJ1-2, with 9 bases aligning to TRBD1. The CDR3 is 15 amino acids. Germline CDR1 SGHTA, CDR2 FQGNSA. Trimming took 5 bases from V and 2 from J; bases not matched to a gene: 6. The CDR3, as DNA: TGTGCCAGCAGCCCCTATGGGACAGGGAACTATGGCTACACCTTC. Its translation: CASSPYGTGNYGYTF.

The chain carries TRBV4-3 and TRBJ1-1; 8 bases are a match to TRBD1. The CDR3 extends over 18 amino acids. Unmatched junction bases numbered 14, after V lost 0 bases and J lost 5 bases. Germline lookup yields CDR1 LGHNA and CDR2 YSLEER. The CDR3 nucleotides are TGCGCCAGCAGCCAAGAAGCGCAAGGGACAGGTAGGGTAACTGAAGCTTTCTTT. This translates into CASSQEAQGTGRVTEAFF.

The J gene is TRBJ1-1, the V gene TRBV5-1, with 7 bases fitting TRBD1. This CDR3 region has 14 residues. J was trimmed by 4 bases and V by 3 bases; bases with no gene match: 6. Germline CDR1 and CDR2: SGHRS and YFSETQ. The CDR3 loop reads CASSSAGGLTEAFF. For the CDR3, the DNA is TGCGCCAGCAGCTCGGCAGGGGGTCTCACTGAAGCTTTCTTT.

The genes are TRBV5-1 and TRBJ2-5; D possibly corresponds to TRBD1 (6 bases). This CDR3 spans 13 amino acids. Germline V gives CDR1 SGHRS, CDR2 YFSETQ. Trimming cost V 3 bases and J 3 bases, with 9 bases left between them. The CDR3 DNA reads TGCGCCAGCAGCTCAACAGGGAAAGAGACCCAGTACTTC. Its protein is CASSSTGKETQYF.

The chain couples TRBV5-1 to TRBJ2-6; maybe TRBD1 (5 bases). V lost 4 bases and J lost 4, with 18 bases in between. Germline CDR1 reads SGHRS; CDR2 reads YFSETQ. The CDR3 is 17 residues long. The CDR3 reads CASSVPGRASGANVLTF. The CDR3 DNA reads as TGCGCCAGCAGCGTGCCAGGGCGAGCGTCAGGGGCCAACGTCCTGACTTTC.

This chain connects TRBV27 to TRBJ1-5; TRBD1 might be the D (5 bases). The CDR3 consists of 14 residues. Germline-derived CDR1 and CDR2 are MNHEY and SMNVEV (reference sequence). V lost 6 bases and J 4 bases, leaving 13 bases between the germline ends. Written as DNA, the CDR3 is TGTGCCAGCAGACGGACACAAGGAAATCAGCCCCAGCATTTT. Amino acid sequence: CASRRTQGNQPQHF.

This rearrangement joins TRBV5-4 to TRBJ2-1; D is unresolved. Germline CDR1 and CDR2: SGHNT and YYREEE (reference sequence). V lost 2 bases, J lost 9 bases, and 6 bases lay in between. The CDR3 is 11 amino acids. DNA of the CDR3: TGTGCCAGCAGCTTAAATAGTGAGCAGTTCTTC. This encodes CASSLNSEQFF.

The chain has TRBV18 and TRBJ2-1, with 7 bases fitting TRBD2. CDR1 and CDR2 (germline): KGHSH, LQKENI. The CDR3 sequence is 14 residues long. The V segment lost 8 bases and the J segment 5 bases; nucleotides outside the gene matches: 9. In DNA form, the CDR3 reads TGTGCCAGCCGATATAGCGGGTGGGACAATGAGCAGTTCTTC. Protein product: CASRYSGWDNEQFF.

This clone was detected only a few times. The chain has TRBV5-1 and TRBJ2-7, with D uncertain. The CDR3 sequence is 12 residues long. V shed 0 bases and J shed 4 bases, with 5 bases lying between them. Germline CDR1 and CDR2: SGHRS and YFSETQ. As DNA, the CDR3 is TGCGCCAGCAGCTTGGGAGTTTACGAGCAGTACTTC. Residues: CASSLGVYEQYF.

The gene calls are TRBV1 and TRBJ2-7; the D call in the table, TRBD2, was not verified against the DNA. TRBV1 is classified as a pseudogene. This CDR3 is 17 amino acids long. The chain's CDR3 is CTSSQGEERSSLYEQYF. Here the CDR3 DNA reads TGCACCAGCAGCCAAGGCGAGGAACGTTCCTCCCTCTACGAGCAGTACTTC.

The chain links TRBV9 to TRBJ2-7; 8 nucleotides line up with TRBD2. The V segment lost 3 bases and the J segment 0 bases; nucleotides outside the gene matches: 2. Germline CDR1 and CDR2: SGDLS and YYNGEE. The CDR3 contains 14 residues. CDR3 protein: CASSAGTSSYEQYF. The CDR3 DNA is TGTGCCAGCAGCGCCGGGACTAGCTCCTACGAGCAGTACTTC.

This rearrangement joins TRBV9 to TRBJ2-7, with TRBD2 matching over 9 bases. The junction had 5 bases not matched to a gene; V was cut back by 1 base and J by 3 bases. The CDR3 consists of 15 residues. The V gene's germline CDR1 is SGDLS and CDR2 YYNGEE. The CDR3 is CASSVFAGGNYEQYF. In DNA, the CDR3 is TGTGCCAGCAGCGTATTTGCGGGAGGGAACTACGAGCAGTACTTC.

The chain has TRBV6-6 and TRBJ2-2, with 14 bases fitting TRBD2. The CDR3 runs to 15 residues. Germline assignment: CDR1 MNHNY and CDR2 SVGAGI (reference sequence). V lost 5 bases and J lost 6; bases outside the gene matches: 2. CDR3 residues: CASSRLAGGPGELFF. The CDR3 DNA is TGTGCCAGCAGTCGACTAGCGGGAGGGCCCGGGGAGCTGTTTTTT.

This chain uses TRBV30 with TRBJ2-3, with 8 bases lining up with TRBD1. The J segment lost 1 base and the V segment lost 3 bases, leaving 6 bases of the junction unmatched. The CDR3 spans 15 residues. From germline, CDR1 is GTSNPN and CDR2 SVGIG (reference sequence). Written as DNA, the CDR3 is TGTGCCTGGAGAGAACCGGGACAGGGCACAGATACGCAGTATTTT. It codes for CAWREPGQGTDTQYF.

This chain uses TRBV19 with TRBJ1-2; 8 nucleotides agree with TRBD1. J gave up 3 bases and V 6 bases, and 0 bases lay outside the gene matches. The CDR3 loop spans 12 amino acids. Germline V gene data show CDR1 as LNHDA and CDR2 as SQIVND (reference sequence). Written as DNA, the CDR3 is TGTGCCAGTAGACAGGGGGACTATGGCTACACCTTC. This encodes CASRQGDYGYTF.

This rearrangement joins TRBV5-1 to TRBJ1-1; D not certain. Deletions cut 3 bases from V and 5 bases from J, with 5 bases between. This CDR3 has 11 amino acids. The germline V gene encodes CDR1 SGHRS and CDR2 YFSETQ. The CDR3 loop reads CASSSRTEAFF. The CDR3 coding sequence is TGCGCCAGCAGCTCCCGGACTGAAGCTTTCTTT. Together with reference TRBV5-1 and TRBJ1-1, the CDR3 gives the full variable domain: KAGVTQTPRYLIKTRGQQVTLSCSPISGHRSVSWYQQTPGQGLQFLFEYFSETQRNKGNFPGRFSGRQFSNSRSEMNVSTLELGDSALYLCASSSRTEAFFGQGTRLTVV.

Notes on this clone: Other DNA sequences in the sample encode the same CDR3. This rearrangement joins TRBV4-1 to TRBJ2-1; 7 bases line up with TRBD1. Germline CDR1 and CDR2: MGHRA and YSYEKL. Trimming at V came to 1 base and at J to 2 bases, leaving 2 bases not matched to a gene. The CDR3 runs 15 residues. The CDR3 DNA is TGCGCCAGCAGCCAAGGACAGGGACCCTACAATGAGCAGTTCTTC. It specifies CASSQGQGPYNEQFF.

CDR3 sequence: CASSVAGGITDTQYF. The DNA for the CDR3 is TGTGCCAGCAGCGTAGCGGGAGGAATCACAGATACGCAGTATTTT. The chain carries TRBV13 and TRBJ2-3; 10 bases are a match to TRBD2. The V segment lost 5 bases and the J segment 2 bases; nucleotides outside the gene matches: 4. This CDR3 spans 15 amino acids. The germline gives CDR1 PRHDT, CDR2 FYEKMQ (reference sequence).

The rearrangement joins TRBV4-1 to TRBJ2-1; D uncertain. The CDR3 totals 16 residues. V gave up 1 base and J gave up 0 bases, with 10 bases separating them. Per germline, CDR1 MGHRA and CDR2 YSYEKL. The CDR3 loop reads CASSQAVMSSYNEQFF. CDR3 coding DNA: TGCGCCAGCAGCCAAGCTGTGATGAGCTCCTACAATGAGCAGTTCTTC.

V gene TRBV24-1 combines with J gene TRBJ1-3; D call uncertain. The V gene's germline CDR1 is KGHDR and CDR2 SFDVKD. This CDR3 spans 15 amino acids. V dropped 2 bases and J dropped 0 bases, with 7 bases sitting between them. The CDR3 DNA sequence: TGTGCCACCAGTGATTCCCGTAGCTCTGGAAACACCATATATTTT. Amino acid sequence: CATSDSRSSGNTIYF.

The rearrangement uses TRBV28 and TRBJ2-7; 8 positions agree with TRBD2. The germline V gene encodes CDR1 MDHEN and CDR2 SYDVKM. The CDR3 is 15 amino acids. After removal of 4 bases from V and 6 bases from J, the junction contained 11 bases not matched to a gene. CDR3 nucleotides: TGTGCCAGCAGTTCCCATTCCGACGGGAGGGGCGAGCAGTACTTC. It translates to CASSSHSDGRGEQYF.

The chain joins TRBV14 to TRBJ2-1; TRBD1 might be the D (6 bases). The CDR3 sequence is 16 residues long. With 3 bases removed from V and 3 bases from J, the gap between germline ends came to 15 bases. Germline CDR1 is SGHDN and CDR2 is FVKESK. CDR3 residues: CASSHPKGGFYNEQFF. DNA of the CDR3: TGTGCCAGCAGCCATCCAAAAGGGGGATTCTACAATGAGCAGTTCTTC.

The chain joins TRBV9 to TRBJ2-1; a possible D gene is TRBD2 (6 bases). CDR3 size: 14 residues. Trimming took off 4 bases at V and 4 bases at J, with 12 bases between the two ends. The germline V gene encodes CDR1 SGDLS and CDR2 YYNGEE. The CDR3 DNA sequence: TGTGCCAGCAGCCCAAGACTAGGGTACAATGAGCAGTTCTTC. Its translation: CASSPRLGYNEQFF.

This rearrangement joins TRBV5-6 to TRBJ1-1, with D perhaps TRBD1 (5 bases). The CDR3 is made up of 15 amino acids. Germline V gene data show CDR1 as SGHDT and CDR2 as YYEEEE. V lost 0 bases to trimming and J lost 6 bases, with 15 bases between them. The CDR3 is CASSLVGGRGSEAFF. CDR3 nucleotides: TGTGCCAGCAGCTTGGTCGGGGGTCGGGGTTCTGAAGCTTTCTTT.

The gene calls are TRBV6-5 and TRBJ2-7, with D possibly TRBD1 on 5 matching bases. Per the germline V gene, CDR1 is MNHEY and CDR2 is SVGAGI. This CDR3 comprises 14 residues. Between the trimmed V and J ends, which lost 5 bases and 3 bases, there was a span of 14 bases. The CDR3 nucleotides read TGTGCCAGCAGTACGACAGTCCAAGGCTACGAGCAGTACTTC. It codes for CASSTTVQGYEQYF.

Only one count was recorded for this clone. V and J are TRBV9 and TRBJ1-4; 7 nucleotides match TRBD1. The CDR3 is made up of 15 amino acids. Trimming cost V 3 bases and J 5 bases; bases outside gene matches: 7. Germline V lookup: CDR1 SGDLS, CDR2 YYNGEE. The CDR3 loop is CASSAHGTVNEKLFF. CDR3 DNA sequence: TGTGCCAGCAGCGCCCACGGGACAGTAAATGAAAAACTGTTTTTT.

V is TRBV7-9 and J is TRBJ1-4, with a weak D call TRBD1 (6 bases). Germline assignment: CDR1 SEHNR and CDR2 FQNEAQ (reference sequence). Trimming removed 4 bases from V and 0 bases from J, with 12 bases in between. The CDR3 covers 16 residues. The CDR3 sequence: CASSSDRPATNEKLFF. CDR3 sequence (DNA): TGTGCCAGCAGCTCCGACAGGCCAGCAACTAATGAAAAACTGTTTTTT.